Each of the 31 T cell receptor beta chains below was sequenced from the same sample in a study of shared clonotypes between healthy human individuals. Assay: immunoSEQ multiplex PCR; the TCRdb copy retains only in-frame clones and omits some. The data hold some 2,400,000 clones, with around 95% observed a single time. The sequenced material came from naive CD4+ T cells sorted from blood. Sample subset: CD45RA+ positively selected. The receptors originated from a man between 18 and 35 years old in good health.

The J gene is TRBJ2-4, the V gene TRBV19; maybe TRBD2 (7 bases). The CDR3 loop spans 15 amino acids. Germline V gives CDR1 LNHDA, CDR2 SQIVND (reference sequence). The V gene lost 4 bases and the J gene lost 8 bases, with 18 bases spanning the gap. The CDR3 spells CASSKEGGQWDIQYF. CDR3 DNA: TGTGCCAGTAGTAAGGAGGGGGGGCAGTGGGACATTCAGTACTTC.

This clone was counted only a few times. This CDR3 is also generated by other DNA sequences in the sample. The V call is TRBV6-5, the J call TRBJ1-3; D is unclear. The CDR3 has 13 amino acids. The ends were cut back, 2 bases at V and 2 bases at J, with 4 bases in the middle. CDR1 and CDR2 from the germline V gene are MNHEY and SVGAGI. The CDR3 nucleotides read TGTGCCAGCAGTTACGGCGCTGGAAACACCATATATTTT. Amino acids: CASSYGAGNTIYF.

CDR3 sequence (DNA): TGTGCCATCAGTGGTGACAGGATCAATGAGCAGTTCTTC. This translates into CAISGDRINEQFF. The rearrangement links TRBV10-3 to TRBJ2-1, with a weak D call TRBD1 (6 bases). Trimming took 4 bases from V and 6 from J, leaving 10 bases between them. This CDR3 spans 13 amino acids. From germline, CDR1 is ENHRY and CDR2 SYGVKD.

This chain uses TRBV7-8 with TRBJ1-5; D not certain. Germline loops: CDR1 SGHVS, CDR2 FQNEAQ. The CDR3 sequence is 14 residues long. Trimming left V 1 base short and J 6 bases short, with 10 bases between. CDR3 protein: CASSLGNLGQPQHF. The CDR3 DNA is TGTGCCAGCAGCTTAGGGAACCTAGGTCAGCCCCAGCATTTT.

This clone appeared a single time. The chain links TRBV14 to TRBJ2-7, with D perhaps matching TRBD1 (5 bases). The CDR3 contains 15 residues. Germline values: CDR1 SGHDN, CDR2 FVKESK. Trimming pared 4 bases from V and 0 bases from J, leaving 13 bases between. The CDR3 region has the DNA TGTGCCAGCAGCCGGCAGGGCGCGACCTCCTACGAGCAGTACTTC. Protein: CASSRQGATSYEQYF.

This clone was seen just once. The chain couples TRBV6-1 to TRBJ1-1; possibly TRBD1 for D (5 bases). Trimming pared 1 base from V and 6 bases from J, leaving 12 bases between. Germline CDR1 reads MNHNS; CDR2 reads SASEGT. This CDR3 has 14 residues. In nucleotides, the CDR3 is TGTGCCAGCAGTGAAGTCCGGGGGATCCCTGAAGCTTTCTTT. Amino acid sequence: CASSEVRGIPEAFF.

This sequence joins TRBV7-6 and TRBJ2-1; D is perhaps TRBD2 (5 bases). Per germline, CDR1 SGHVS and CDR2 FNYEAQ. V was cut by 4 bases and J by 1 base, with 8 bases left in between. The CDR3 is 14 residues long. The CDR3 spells CASSSGKSYNEQFF. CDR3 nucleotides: TGTGCCAGCAGCTCCGGGAAGTCCTACAATGAGCAGTTCTTC.

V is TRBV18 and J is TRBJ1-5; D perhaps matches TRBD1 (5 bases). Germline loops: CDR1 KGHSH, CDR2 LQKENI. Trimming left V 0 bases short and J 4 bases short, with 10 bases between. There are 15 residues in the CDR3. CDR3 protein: CASSPPGTTNQPQHF. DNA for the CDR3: TGTGCCAGCTCACCACCTGGGACTACTAATCAGCCCCAGCATTTT.

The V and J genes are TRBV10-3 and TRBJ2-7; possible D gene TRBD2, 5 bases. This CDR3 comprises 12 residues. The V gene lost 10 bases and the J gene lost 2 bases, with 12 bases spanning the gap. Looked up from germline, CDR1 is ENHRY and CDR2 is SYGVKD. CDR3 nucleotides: TGTGCCAGCACGGGAAGACCCTACGAGCAGTACTTC. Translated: CASTGRPYEQYF.

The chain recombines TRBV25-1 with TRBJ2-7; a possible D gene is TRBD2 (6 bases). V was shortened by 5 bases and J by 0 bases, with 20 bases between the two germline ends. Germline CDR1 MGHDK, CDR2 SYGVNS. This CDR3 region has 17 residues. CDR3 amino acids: CASSPKYAGTGSYEQYF. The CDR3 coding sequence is TGTGCCAGCAGTCCAAAATATGCCGGGACTGGCTCCTACGAGCAGTACTTC.

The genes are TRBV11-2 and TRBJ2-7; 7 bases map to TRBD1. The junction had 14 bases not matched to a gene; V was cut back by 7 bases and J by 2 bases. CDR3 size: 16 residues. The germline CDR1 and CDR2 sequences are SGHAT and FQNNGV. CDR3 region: CASTLPGTVNPYEQYF. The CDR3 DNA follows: TGTGCCAGCACCCTTCCAGGGACAGTCAACCCCTACGAGCAGTACTTC.

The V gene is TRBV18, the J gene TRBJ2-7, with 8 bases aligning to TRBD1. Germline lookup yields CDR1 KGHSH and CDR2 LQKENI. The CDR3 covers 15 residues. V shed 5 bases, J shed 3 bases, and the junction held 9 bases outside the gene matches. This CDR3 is CASSGIQGAFYEQYF. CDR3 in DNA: TGTGCCAGCTCAGGGATTCAGGGGGCTTTCTACGAGCAGTACTTC.

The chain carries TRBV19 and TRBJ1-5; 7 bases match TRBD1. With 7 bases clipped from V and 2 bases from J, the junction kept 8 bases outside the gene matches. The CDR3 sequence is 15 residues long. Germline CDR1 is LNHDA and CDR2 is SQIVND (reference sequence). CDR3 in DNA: TGTGCCAGTACCCCGACAGGGCCGGGCAATCAGCCCCAGCATTTT. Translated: CASTPTGPGNQPQHF.

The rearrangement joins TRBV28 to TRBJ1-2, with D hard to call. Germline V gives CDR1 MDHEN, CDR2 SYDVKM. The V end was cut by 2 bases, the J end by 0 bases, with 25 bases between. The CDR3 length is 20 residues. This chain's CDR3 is CASSLLALVGGRLTNYGYTF. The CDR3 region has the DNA TGTGCCAGCAGTTTACTGGCCTTGGTGGGAGGGAGGCTTACTAACTATGGCTACACCTTC.

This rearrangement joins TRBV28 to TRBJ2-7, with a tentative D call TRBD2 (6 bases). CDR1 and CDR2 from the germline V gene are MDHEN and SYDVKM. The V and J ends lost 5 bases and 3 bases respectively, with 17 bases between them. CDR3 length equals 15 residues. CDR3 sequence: CASSGTGLHLYEQYF. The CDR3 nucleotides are TGTGCCAGCAGTGGAACGGGACTCCACCTCTACGAGCAGTACTTC.

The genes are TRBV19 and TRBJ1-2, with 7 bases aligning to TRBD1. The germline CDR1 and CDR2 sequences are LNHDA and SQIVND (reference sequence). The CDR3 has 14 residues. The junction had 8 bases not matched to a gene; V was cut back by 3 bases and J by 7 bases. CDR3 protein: CASSILTGDGGYTF. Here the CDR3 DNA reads TGTGCCAGTAGTATCCTTACAGGGGATGGTGGCTACACCTTC.

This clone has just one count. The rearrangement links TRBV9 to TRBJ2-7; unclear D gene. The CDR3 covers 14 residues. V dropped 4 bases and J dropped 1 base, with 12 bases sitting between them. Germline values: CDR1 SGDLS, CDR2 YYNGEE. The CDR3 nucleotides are TGTGCCAGCAGCTCGCGGATCAGTTCCTACGAGCAGTACTTC. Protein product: CASSSRISSYEQYF.

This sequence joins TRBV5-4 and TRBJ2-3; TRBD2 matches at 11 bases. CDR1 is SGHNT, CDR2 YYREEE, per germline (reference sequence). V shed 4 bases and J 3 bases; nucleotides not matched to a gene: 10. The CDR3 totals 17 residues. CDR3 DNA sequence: TGTGCCAGCAGCCCAAATCTTAGCGGGAGGGGTACAGATACGCAGTATTTT. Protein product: CASSPNLSGRGTDTQYF.

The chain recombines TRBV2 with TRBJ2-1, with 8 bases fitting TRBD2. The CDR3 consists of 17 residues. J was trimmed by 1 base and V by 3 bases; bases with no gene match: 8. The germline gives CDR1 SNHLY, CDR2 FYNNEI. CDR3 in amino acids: CASSDLSAGGSYNEQFF. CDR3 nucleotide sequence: TGTGCCAGCAGTGACCTCTCGGCGGGAGGATCCTACAATGAGCAGTTCTTC.

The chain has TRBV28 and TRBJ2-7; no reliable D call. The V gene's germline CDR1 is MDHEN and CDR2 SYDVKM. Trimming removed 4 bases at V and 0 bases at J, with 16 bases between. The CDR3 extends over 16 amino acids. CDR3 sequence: CASSSPPVMSSYEQYF. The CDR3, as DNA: TGTGCCAGCAGTTCCCCGCCAGTAATGAGCTCCTACGAGCAGTACTTC. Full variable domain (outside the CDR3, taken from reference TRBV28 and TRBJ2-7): DVKVTQSSRYLVKRTGEKVFLECVQDMDHENMFWYRQDPGLGLRLIYFSYDVKMKEKGDIPEGYSVSREKKERFSLILESASTNQTSMYLCASSSPPVMSSYEQYFGPGTRLTVT.

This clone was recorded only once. The DNA for the CDR3 is TGTGCCAGCTCATCGAACAGGGCGCCGGGGGAAAAACTGTTTTTT. Protein sequence: CASSSNRAPGEKLFF. The chain couples TRBV18 to TRBJ1-4; weak D call: TRBD1 (6 bases). Trimming cost V 5 bases and J 8 bases, with 18 bases left between them. This CDR3 is built from 15 residues. From germline, CDR1 is KGHSH and CDR2 LQKENI.

The CDR3 is CASSTPGELFF. The CDR3 nucleotides read TGTGCCAGTAGTACCCCAGGGGAGCTGTTTTTT. The chain couples TRBV19 to TRBJ2-2; the D is unclear. The CDR3 is 11 residues long. The V end lost 4 bases, the J end lost 8 bases, and 5 bases lay between the germline ends. Germline CDR1 LNHDA, CDR2 SQIVND (reference sequence).

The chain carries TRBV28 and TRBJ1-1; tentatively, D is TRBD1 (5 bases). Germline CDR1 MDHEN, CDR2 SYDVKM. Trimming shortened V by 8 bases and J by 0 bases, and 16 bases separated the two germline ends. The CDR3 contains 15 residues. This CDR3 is CASYGGWTMNTEAFF. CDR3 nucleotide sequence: TGTGCCAGCTATGGGGGGTGGACCATGAACACTGAAGCTTTCTTT.

This CDR3 reads CASSTQPQNEQFF. Here the CDR3 DNA reads TGCGCCAGCAGCACCCAACCCCAGAATGAGCAGTTCTTC. The chain carries TRBV5-1 and TRBJ2-1; D remains unclear. Germline V gives CDR1 SGHRS, CDR2 YFSETQ. This CDR3 spans 13 amino acids. The V end lost 4 bases, the J end lost 7 bases, and 12 bases lay between the germline ends.

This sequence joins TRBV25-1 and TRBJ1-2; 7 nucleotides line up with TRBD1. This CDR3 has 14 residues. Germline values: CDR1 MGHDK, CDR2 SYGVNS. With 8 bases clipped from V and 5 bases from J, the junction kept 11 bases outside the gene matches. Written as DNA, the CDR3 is TGTGCCAGCTCACCCGGGACAGTGAGGTATGGCTACACCTTC. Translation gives CASSPGTVRYGYTF.

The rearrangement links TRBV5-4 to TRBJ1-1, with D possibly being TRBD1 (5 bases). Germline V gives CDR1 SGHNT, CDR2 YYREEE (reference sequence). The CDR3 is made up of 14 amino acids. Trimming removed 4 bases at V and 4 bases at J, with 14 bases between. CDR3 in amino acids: CASSRQGLGTEAFF. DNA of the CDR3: TGTGCCAGCAGCCGTCAGGGTCTGGGCACTGAAGCTTTCTTT.

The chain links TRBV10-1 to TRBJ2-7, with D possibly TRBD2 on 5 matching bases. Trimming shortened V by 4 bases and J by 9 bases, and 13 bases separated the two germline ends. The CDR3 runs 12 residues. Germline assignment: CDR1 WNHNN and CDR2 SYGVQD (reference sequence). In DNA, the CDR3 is TGCGCCAGCAGTGTAGGCTCGGGGAGGCAGTACTTC. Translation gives CASSVGSGRQYF.

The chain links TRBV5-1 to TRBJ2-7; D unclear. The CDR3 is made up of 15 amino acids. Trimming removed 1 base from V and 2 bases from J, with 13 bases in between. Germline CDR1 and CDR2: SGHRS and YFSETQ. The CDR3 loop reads CASSLRPSETYEQYF. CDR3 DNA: TGCGCCAGCAGCTTGCGCCCAAGTGAAACCTACGAGCAGTACTTC.

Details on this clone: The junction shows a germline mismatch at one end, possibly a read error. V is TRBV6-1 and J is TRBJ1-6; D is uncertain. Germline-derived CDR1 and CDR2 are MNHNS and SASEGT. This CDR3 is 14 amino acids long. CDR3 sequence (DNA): TGTGCCACCCCGGCTGTAAGGGATAACTCACCCCTCCACTTT. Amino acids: CATPAVRDNSPLHF.

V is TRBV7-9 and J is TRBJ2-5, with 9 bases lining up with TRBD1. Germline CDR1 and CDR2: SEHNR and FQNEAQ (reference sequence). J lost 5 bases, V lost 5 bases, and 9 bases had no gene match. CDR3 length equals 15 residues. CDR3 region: CASSLRQGEGETQYF. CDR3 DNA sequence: TGTGCCAGCAGCCTAAGACAGGGGGAGGGCGAGACCCAGTACTTC. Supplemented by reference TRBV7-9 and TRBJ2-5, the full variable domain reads DTGVSQNPRHKITKRGQNVTFRCDPISEHNRLYWYRQTLGQGPEFLTYFQNEAQLEKSRLLSDRFSAERPKGSFSTLEIQRTEQGDSAMYLCASSLRQGEGETQYFGPGTRLLVL.

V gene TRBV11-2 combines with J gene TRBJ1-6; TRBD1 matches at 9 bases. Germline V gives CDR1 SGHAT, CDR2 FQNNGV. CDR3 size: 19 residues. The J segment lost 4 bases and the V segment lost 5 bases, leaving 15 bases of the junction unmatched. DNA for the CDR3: TGTGCCAGCAGCCAGCAGTACGGGACAGGGCATTCGTATAATTCACCCCTCCACTTT. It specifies CASSQQYGTGHSYNSPLHF.